This T cell receptor (beta chain) appears in the sequencing data of a study of shared clonotypes between healthy human individuals. The CDR3 runs to 14 residues. Trimming left V 6 bases short and J 0 bases short, with 10 bases between. Per germline, CDR1 LNHNV and CDR2 YYDKDF (reference sequence). Using immunoSEQ multiplex PCR, the repertoire was profiled, and TCRdb retains in-frame clones only, with some absent. This sample has over 2 million clones, with around 95% found just once. The TCR originated in a man in his late teens or twenties in good health. V and J are TRBV15 and TRBJ2-3; D unresolved. Sequencing input: naive CD4+ T cells sorted from blood. Indicated subset: CD45RA+ positively selected. This CDR3 reads CATRTSLSTDTQYF. In DNA form, the CDR3 reads TGTGCCACCAGGACCTCTCTTAGCACAGATACGCAGTATTTT.